These T cell receptor beta chains were read from a single sample in a study of cytomegalovirus exposure and HLA in healthy donors. Only in-frame clones appear in the TCRdb table, and some are missing; sequencing was by immunoSEQ multiplex PCR. There are some 110,000 clones in the sample; 76% occur only once, and about 5.4% lies in the top ten. The specimen was PBMCs. All receptors derive from a woman aged 18-29 years in good health and CMV-seropositive. CDR3s include the opening cysteine and the closing phenylalanine or tryptophan. D genes are given only for firm matches. A row's size may be missing; if present it is once, few, many or a size class.

v_call	j_call	clone_size	d_call	cdr3_aa	cdr3_nt
TRBV2	TRBJ1-4	many	TRBD1	CASSADRGSDEKLFF	TGTGCCAGCAGTGCCGACAGGGGGTCGGATGAAAAACTGTTTTTT
TRBV2	TRBJ2-5	.	TRBD1	CASSEQGARGETQYF	TGTGCCAGCAGTGAACAGGGGGCGAGGGGAGAGACCCAGTACTTC
TRBV30	TRBJ2-5	.	.	CAWSGTFGETQYF	TGTGCCTGGAGCGGGACTTTCGGGGAGACCCAGTACTTC
TRBV2	TRBJ2-1	.	TRBD2	CASRGPVGGEYNEQFF	TGTGCCAGCAGGGGCCCCGTCGGGGGGGAGTACAATGAGCAGTTCTTC
TRBV15	TRBJ2-7	.	.	CATSRDRHAAYEQYF	TGTGCCACCAGCAGAGATCGTCACGCGGCCTACGAGCAGTACTTC
TRBV7-9	TRBJ2-2	.	.	CASSLIGGGELFF	TGTGCCAGCAGCTTGATCGGGGGCGGGGAGCTGTTTTTT
TRBV2	TRBJ1-2	.	.	CASSEYETYNYGYTF	TGTGCCAGCAGTGAATACGAGACATATAACTATGGCTACACCTTC
TRBV29-1	TRBJ2-7	once	.	CSVGQGSYEQYF	TGCAGCGTTGGGCAGGGATCTTACGAGCAGTACTTC
TRBV7-2	TRBJ2-5	once	.	CASSPFGETQYF	TGTGCCAGCAGCCCCTTCGGAGAGACCCAGTACTTC
TRBV4-2	TRBJ2-5	.	TRBD2	CASSQGGGGTGGGETQYF	TGTGCCAGCAGCCAAGGGGGTGGCGGGACGGGAGGGGGAGAGACCCAGTACTTC
TRBV6-6	TRBJ1-3	.	.	CASQSGNTIYF	TGTGCCAGCCAATCTGGAAACACCATATATTTT
TRBV4-1	TRBJ1-1	.	.	CASSQDRTKEAFF	TGCGCCAGCAGCCAAGATCGAACAAAAGAAGCTTTCTTT
TRBV5-1	TRBJ1-6	.	.	CASSLFGGGNSPLHF	TGCGCCAGCAGCTTGTTCGGGGGTGGTAATTCACCCCTCCACTTT
TRBV2	TRBJ1-2	.	TRBD1	CASSPKWTGFDGYTF	TGTGCCAGCAGTCCCAAGTGGACAGGGTTTGATGGCTACACCTTC
TRBV6-5	TRBJ2-7	.	.	CASRPGGTSYEQYF	TGTGCCAGCAGACCAGGGGGGACTTCCTACGAGCAGTACTTC
TRBV13	TRBJ2-7	.	TRBD1	CASSLGTGFNSYEQYF	TGTGCCAGCAGCTTAGGGACAGGGTTCAATTCCTACGAGCAGTACTTC
TRBV11-2	TRBJ1-1	.	.	CASSLVAANTEAFF	TGTGCCAGCAGCTTAGTTGCGGCCAACACTGAAGCTTTCTTT
TRBV30	TRBJ2-5	.	.	CAWGPETQYF	TGTGCCTGGGGGCCGGAGACCCAGTACTTC
TRBV7-9	TRBJ1-6	few	.	CASSSQGNSPLHF	TGTGCCAGCAGCTCTCAGGGTAATTCACCCCTCCACTTT
TRBV30	TRBJ1-2	.	.	CAWSPGFESYTF	TGTGCCTGGAGTCCGGGGTTTGAAAGCTACACCTTC
TRBV28	TRBJ1-1	.	.	CASSLTQVNTEAFF	TGTGCCAGCAGTTTGACACAGGTGAACACTGAAGCTTTCTTT
TRBV5-1	TRBJ2-7	few	.	CASSPDATATNSYEQYF	TGCGCCAGCAGCCCCGACGCGACAGCCACCAACTCCTACGAGCAGTACTTC